This TCR beta chain derives from a study of human T cells and chemical hapten exposure. Study-wide background: Investigators sensitized around 2 cm by around 2 cm of upper inner arm skin with 2% DPC. Patch tests applied 0.01% DPC to the upper back, read at 6 days. General study results and limits: It was expanded TCRs that formed significantly more large CDR3 similarity clusters than controls did.

Remarks on this clonotype: Its antigen is unidentified.

TCRdb independently ran MiXCR on the RACE reads; one entry per CDR3 protein. The sample consists of some 350,000 distinct CDR3 sequences, roughly 6.9% of them appearing once. This CDR3 comprises 14 residues. The V end lost 0 bases, the J end lost 7 bases, and 10 bases lay between the germline ends. Time point meaning: patch test 1, 2 weeks after DPC sensitization. Specified treatment: therapeutic diphenylcyclopropenone sensitization with weekly scalp DPC. The authors extracted total RNA from unfractionated whole blood. The source material was whole blood, sampled in connection with sensitization to the hapten diphenylcyclopropenone (DPC). The clonotype was recovered from a woman younger than 35 with alopecia areata. Some clones in this sample may be carry-over from other donors' samples. The chain recombines TRBV12-3 or TRBV12-4 with TRBJ1-5; D is possibly TRBD1 (5 bases). CDR3 bases: TGTGCCAGCAGTTTAGCAACAGGACGGCAGCCCCAGCATTTT. This codes for CASSLATGRQPQHF.